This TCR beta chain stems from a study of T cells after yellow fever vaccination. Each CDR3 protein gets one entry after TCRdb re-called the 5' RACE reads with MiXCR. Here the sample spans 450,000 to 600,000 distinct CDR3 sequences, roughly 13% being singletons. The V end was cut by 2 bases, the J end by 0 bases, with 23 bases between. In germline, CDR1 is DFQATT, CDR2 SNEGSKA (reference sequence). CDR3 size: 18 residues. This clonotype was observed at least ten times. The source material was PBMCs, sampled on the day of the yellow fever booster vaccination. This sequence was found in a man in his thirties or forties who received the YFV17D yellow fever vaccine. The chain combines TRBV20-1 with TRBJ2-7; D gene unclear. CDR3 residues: CSARTGDSIGLSSYEQYF. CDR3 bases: TGCAGTGCTAGAACCGGTGACTCAATAGGGCTCAGCTCCTACGAGCAGTACTTC.